The T cell receptor beta chain described here comes from a study of blood T cells in healthy people across ages (dated by TCRdb to between 2015 and 2017). Broadly, across the study: Template switching captured roughly one uniquely barcoded TCR beta cDNA molecule per two T cells in model experiments. Using the same blood draw, the study looked at two additional independent replicas of 1 million unique cDNA reads for two donors, one aged 18 to 30 and the other aged 80 or older. To track age-related changes in TCR beta repertoire diversity, the study relied on deep sequencing normalized with unique cDNA molecular identifiers. To avoid experimental bias, donors of different ages were spread randomly across the sequencing lanes. Donors were grouped into four age groups: young (average 16 years), middle-aged (39), aged (62) and long-lived (approximately 82). Beyond this particular receptor, the publication reports: Because donor CMV infection status was unknown, age-related changes in expanded clonotypes were potentially confounded. Estimates of total diversity based on one million sequenced T cells were considered lower bounds and underestimates. Since profiling was done on bulk unsorted PBMCs, naive and antigen-experienced compartments could not be conclusively compared. Observed TCR beta diversity per million T cells fell roughly linearly with age, and a significant reduction was already apparent by age around 39. Compared with the aged group, the long-lived group had more naive CD4+ T cells, fewer expanded clones and increased TCR diversity, a pattern suggesting age selection. A strong correlation was found between observed TCR beta diversity and the percentage of naive T cells measured by flow cytometry.

Concerning this clonotype itself: What antigen it recognizes has not been identified. No base qualities exist here, and no much larger clone lies one base off it.

The 40 or so donors, aged about 6 to 100 years, were systemically healthy Caucasian individuals from Russia. Ten milliliters of peripheral blood were drawn from each donor into EDTA-treated Vacutainer tubes. Ficoll-Paque density-gradient centrifugation was used to isolate PBMCs, with at least 6.5 million obtained per sample. Trizol reagent was used to extract total RNA from the PBMCs, yielding at least 5 micrograms per sample. Naive CD45RAhigh/CD27high T cell percentages were measured by flow cytometry on a PBMC aliquot from every donor. The CDR3 runs 11 amino acids, cysteine and phenylalanine included. The entry retains the CDR3 DNA only, 33 bases that are in frame from base 1. The germline ends are 8 bases apart after V is trimmed by 3 bases and J by 9 bases. CDR1 is given as MGHRA and CDR2 as YSYEKL, both from the germline V gene. Libraries were built with 5' RACE. The data were produced on an Illumina HiSeq 2500. A second PCR of about 7 to 12 cycles was performed with a sample-barcoded 5' primer and a J-beta primer mix. Each TCR beta cDNA molecule received a unique molecular identifier from a template-switch 5' adaptor carrying 12 random nucleotides. Each sample yielded at least 2.5 million CDR3-containing paired-end reads. All of the RNA was converted into first-strand cDNA using the Mint cDNA synthesis kit, with a TRBC-specific oligonucleotide serving as the primer. After uracil-DNA glycosylase treatment, a first 18-cycle PCR used universal primers M1SS and BC2_uni_R on all cDNA. Per the original workflow: For normalization, 1 million high-quality reads were randomly selected from each sample, with every read carrying a distinct molecular identifier. Instead of being binned into consensus sequences, reads with shared molecular identifiers were discarded. MiTCR, with a Q25 quality threshold and the strictest error-elimination algorithm, was used for CDR3 identification, clonotype clustering and error correction. A nonparametric unseen species model with Euler transformation was used to estimate a lower bound on total TCR beta diversity. TCRdb took the public reads, trimmed them with fastp at Q25, ran MiXCR for clone calling and kept in-frame beta chains. A single entry per CDR3 protein holds the most common genes and DNA from its merged rows. These V and J calls originate from TCRdb's pipeline instead of the authors' own analysis. The sample table shows roughly 1,500,000 distinct CDR3 sequences, and 35% to 45% are seen once. The leading ten clones occupy approximately 7.9% of the sample.

The specimen was blood. Here the chain combines TRBV4-1 and TRBJ2-5, with a weak D call of TRBD2 (5 bases match). This receptor was identified in a woman younger than 30 in good health. The CDR3 protein is CASSQAGAQYF. The base sequence is TGCGCCAGCAGCCAGGCCGGGGCCCAGTACTTC.